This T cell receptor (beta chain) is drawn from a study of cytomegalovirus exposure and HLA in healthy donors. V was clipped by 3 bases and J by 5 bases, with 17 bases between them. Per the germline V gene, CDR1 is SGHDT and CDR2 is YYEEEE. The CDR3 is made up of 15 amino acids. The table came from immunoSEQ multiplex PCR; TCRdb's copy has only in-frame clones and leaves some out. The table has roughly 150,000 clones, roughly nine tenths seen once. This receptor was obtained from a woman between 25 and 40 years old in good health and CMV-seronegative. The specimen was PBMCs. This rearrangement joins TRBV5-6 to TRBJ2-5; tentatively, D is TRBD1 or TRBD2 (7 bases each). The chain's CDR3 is CASSSDPGGGETQYF. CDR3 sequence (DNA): TGTGCCAGCAGCTCGGACCCAGGGGGAGGGGAGACCCAGTACTTC.